These T cell receptor beta chains were read from a single sample in a study of T cell responses to AZD1222 COVID-19 vaccine. Measured with immunoSEQ multiplex PCR; TCRdb has only the in-frame clones, and not every one. The sample includes some 160,000 clones, 87% of them seen just once. The sequenced sample was peripheral blood, obtained 28 days after the second AZD1222 dose. The receptors shown here come from an adult who received the AZD1222 COVID-19 vaccine. Both conserved end residues are part of each CDR3. A D gene is named only where the DNA matches it firmly. Some rows mark clone size as missing; the rest say once, few, many or name a class of expanded clone.

NA	TRBD1	TRBV4-3	TRBJ1-2	CASSQYPGQGAHEHYGYTF	TGCGCCAGCAGCCAATACCCGGGACAGGGGGCCCACGAGCATTATGGCTACACCTTC
NA	NA	TRBV23-1	TRBJ1-1	CASSHVPTGGLNTEAFF	TGCGCCAGCAGTCACGTGCCAACCGGGGGATTGAACACTGAAGCTTTCTTT
NA	TRBD2	TRBV10-2	TRBJ2-7	CASREPGLADYEQYF	TGCGCCAGCAGGGAACCGGGACTAGCCGACTACGAGCAGTACTTC
NA	NA	TRBV7-6	TRBJ2-7	CASSLGAGSSYEQYF	TGTGCCAGCAGCTTAGGGGCCGGGAGCTCCTACGAGCAGTACTTC
once	NA	TRBV7-9	TRBJ2-2	CASLGDPFAGTPYTGELFF	TGTGCCAGCCTGGGAGACCCATTCGCCGGGACACCTTACACCGGGGAGCTGTTTTTT
NA	TRBD1	TRBV19	TRBJ1-2	CASSRAGGMKNYGYTF	TGTGCCAGTTCTCGGGCAGGGGGAATGAAGAACTATGGCTACACCTTC
NA	TRBD1	TRBV29-1	TRBJ2-7	CSVVGTGQGNEQYF	TGCAGCGTTGTTGGGACAGGTCAGGGGAACGAGCAGTACTTC
NA	NA	TRBV5-6	TRBJ2-7	CASSFRAEQYF	TGTGCCAGCAGCTTCCGGGCCGAGCAGTACTTC
NA	TRBD1	TRBV27	TRBJ2-7	CASSFGDRKSYEQYF	TGTGCCAGCAGTTTTGGGGACAGAAAGTCCTACGAGCAGTACTTC
NA	NA	TRBV12-3/TRBV12-4	TRBJ1-1	CASSFSSTAFF	TGTGCCAGCAGTTTCTCTAGTACAGCTTTCTTT
NA	TRBD1	TRBV9	TRBJ1-4	CASSADRGPNEKLFF	TGTGCCAGCAGCGCGGACAGGGGTCCTAATGAAAAACTGTTTTTT
NA	NA	TRBV19	TRBJ1-3	CASSTLPGRRTEGNTIYF	TGTGCCAGTAGTACACTACCGGGACGGAGGACGGAAGGAAACACCATATATTTT
few	TRBD1	TRBV6-4	TRBJ1-2	CASSDRGFIGYTF	TGTGCCAGCAGCGACAGGGGGTTTATTGGCTACACCTTC
NA	NA	TRBV7-9	TRBJ1-2	CASSLERTAGGYTF	TGTGCCAGCAGCTTAGAGCGGACAGCTGGTGGCTACACCTTC
NA	NA	TRBV29-1	TRBJ1-1	CSVERGNTEAFF	TGCAGCGTAGAGCGGGGGAACACTGAAGCTTTCTTT
NA	NA	TRBV7-9	TRBJ1-1	CASTPSTGGTEAFF	TGTGCCAGCACCCCATCCACAGGTGGGACTGAAGCTTTCTTT
few	NA	TRBV5-1	TRBJ1-5	CASSSWTEYSNQPQHF	TGCGCCAGCAGCTCCTGGACAGAGTATAGCAATCAGCCCCAGCATTTT
NA	NA	TRBV11-2	TRBJ1-1	CASSLFTGGGSTEAFF	TGTGCCAGCAGCCTCTTCACGGGGGGAGGGAGCACTGAAGCTTTCTTT
NA	NA	TRBV30	TRBJ1-1	CAGRQEIMNTEAFF	TGTGCCGGTAGACAGGAGATCATGAACACTGAAGCTTTCTTT
NA	NA	TRBV6-5	TRBJ1-1	CASNVGVLGTEAFF	TGTGCCAGCAATGTAGGGGTTTTGGGCACTGAAGCTTTCTTT
NA	NA	TRBV6-2/TRBV6-3	TRBJ2-7	CASSYPTGRKQYF	TGTGCCAGCAGTTATCCGACAGGGAGGAAGCAGTACTTC
NA	TRBD1	TRBV2	TRBJ2-2	CASSPRTGVTGELFF	TGTGCCAGCAGTCCCCGGACAGGGGTCACCGGGGAGCTGTTTTTT
NA	TRBD1	TRBV7-2	TRBJ2-7	CASSFQTGPYEQYF	TGTGCCAGCAGCTTTCAGACAGGGCCCTACGAGCAGTACTTC
NA	NA	TRBV27	TRBJ2-5	CASKSVAATETQYF	TGTGCCAGCAAATCGGTTGCTGCTACAGAGACCCAGTACTTC
NA	TRBD2	TRBV29-1	TRBJ2-7	CSVDSGDSYEQYF	TGCAGCGTTGATAGCGGGGACTCCTACGAGCAGTACTTC
NA	TRBD1	TRBV5-1	TRBJ2-7	CASSSAAQGASSYEQYF	TGCGCCAGCAGCTCCGCGGCCCAGGGGGCTAGCTCCTACGAGCAGTACTTC
NA	TRBD2	TRBV4-2	TRBJ2-1	CASSQESSGGNNEQFF	TGTGCCAGCAGCCAAGAATCTAGCGGGGGTAACAATGAGCAGTTCTTC
NA	TRBD2	TRBV7-2	TRBJ2-7	CASSLTSSGVSYEQYF	TGTGCCAGCAGCTTAACCAGTAGCGGGGTCTCCTACGAGCAGTACTTC
NA	NA	TRBV5-5	TRBJ1-2	CASSLSGNPSYGYTF	TGTGCCAGCAGCTTGAGCGGGAACCCCTCCTATGGCTACACCTTC
NA	TRBD2	TRBV9	TRBJ2-5	CASSPAGLAGLQETQYF	TGTGCCAGCAGCCCTGCCGGACTAGCGGGGCTCCAAGAGACCCAGTACTTC
once	NA	TRBV4-2	TRBJ1-6	CASSQDTDPGGASPLHF	TGTGCCAGCAGCCAAGATACCGACCCGGGAGGGGCCTCACCCCTCCACTTT
NA	NA	TRBV6-5	TRBJ2-1	CASTRGGGEQFF	TGTGCCAGCACCCGCGGAGGGGGGGAGCAGTTCTTC
NA	NA	TRBV15	TRBJ1-1	CATSRDSLWNTEAFF	TGTGCCACCAGCAGAGATAGTTTGTGGAACACTGAAGCTTTCTTT
NA	NA	TRBV19	TRBJ2-7	CASSIAGAGYEQYF	TGTGCCAGTAGTATCGCGGGGGCCGGGTACGAGCAGTACTTC
NA	TRBD2	TRBV5-1	TRBJ2-3	CASSGRPLAGGSTDTQYF	TGCGCCAGCAGCGGCCGGCCTTTAGCGGGGGGGAGCACAGATACGCAGTATTTT
NA	NA	TRBV19	TRBJ1-2	CASSMGRTKSYTF	TGTGCCAGTAGTATGGGGAGGACTAAGAGCTACACCTTC
NA	NA	TRBV5-1	TRBJ1-4	CASSLGSGRGEKLFF	TGCGCCAGCAGCTTGGGATCAGGGAGGGGTGAAAAACTGTTTTTT
NA	NA	TRBV2	TRBJ1-1	CASSDYLGAFF	TGTGCCAGCAGTGATTATCTTGGGGCTTTCTTT
once	TRBD1	TRBV10-1	TRBJ2-2	CASRSSRDRRNTGELFF	TGCGCCAGCAGATCAAGTCGGGACAGGCGGAACACCGGGGAGCTGTTTTTT